This paragraph covers one T cell receptor beta chain sequence. Data came from immunoSEQ multiplex PCR; TCRdb stores just in-frame clones and leaves some out. The data hold 80,000 to 85,000 clones, with approximately 91% observed a single time. These data belong to a study of control samples from healthy donors and cancer patients. The sequence derives from a woman aged 45-65 years in good health. Sequenced material: blood.

CDR3 DNA: TGTGCCAGTACCATCCTTGGGCCGTACGGTATCACTGAAGCTTTCTTT. Residues: CASTILGPYGITEAFF. V usage is TRBV19 and J usage is TRBJ1-1; D ambiguous. Germline loops: CDR1 LNHDA, CDR2 SQIVND (reference sequence). The CDR3 has 16 amino acids. V gave up 7 bases and J gave up 4 bases, with 22 bases separating them.